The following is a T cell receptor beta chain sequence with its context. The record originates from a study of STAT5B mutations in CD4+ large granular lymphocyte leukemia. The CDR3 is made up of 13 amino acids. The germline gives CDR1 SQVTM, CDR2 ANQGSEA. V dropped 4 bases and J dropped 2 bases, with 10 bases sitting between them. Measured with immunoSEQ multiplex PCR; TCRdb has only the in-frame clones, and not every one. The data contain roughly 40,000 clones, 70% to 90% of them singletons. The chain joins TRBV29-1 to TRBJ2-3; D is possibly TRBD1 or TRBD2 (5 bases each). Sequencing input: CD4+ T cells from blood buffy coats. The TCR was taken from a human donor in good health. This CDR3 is CSVGRDPTDTQYF. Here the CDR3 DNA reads TGCAGCGTTGGCCGGGACCCCACAGATACGCAGTATTTT.